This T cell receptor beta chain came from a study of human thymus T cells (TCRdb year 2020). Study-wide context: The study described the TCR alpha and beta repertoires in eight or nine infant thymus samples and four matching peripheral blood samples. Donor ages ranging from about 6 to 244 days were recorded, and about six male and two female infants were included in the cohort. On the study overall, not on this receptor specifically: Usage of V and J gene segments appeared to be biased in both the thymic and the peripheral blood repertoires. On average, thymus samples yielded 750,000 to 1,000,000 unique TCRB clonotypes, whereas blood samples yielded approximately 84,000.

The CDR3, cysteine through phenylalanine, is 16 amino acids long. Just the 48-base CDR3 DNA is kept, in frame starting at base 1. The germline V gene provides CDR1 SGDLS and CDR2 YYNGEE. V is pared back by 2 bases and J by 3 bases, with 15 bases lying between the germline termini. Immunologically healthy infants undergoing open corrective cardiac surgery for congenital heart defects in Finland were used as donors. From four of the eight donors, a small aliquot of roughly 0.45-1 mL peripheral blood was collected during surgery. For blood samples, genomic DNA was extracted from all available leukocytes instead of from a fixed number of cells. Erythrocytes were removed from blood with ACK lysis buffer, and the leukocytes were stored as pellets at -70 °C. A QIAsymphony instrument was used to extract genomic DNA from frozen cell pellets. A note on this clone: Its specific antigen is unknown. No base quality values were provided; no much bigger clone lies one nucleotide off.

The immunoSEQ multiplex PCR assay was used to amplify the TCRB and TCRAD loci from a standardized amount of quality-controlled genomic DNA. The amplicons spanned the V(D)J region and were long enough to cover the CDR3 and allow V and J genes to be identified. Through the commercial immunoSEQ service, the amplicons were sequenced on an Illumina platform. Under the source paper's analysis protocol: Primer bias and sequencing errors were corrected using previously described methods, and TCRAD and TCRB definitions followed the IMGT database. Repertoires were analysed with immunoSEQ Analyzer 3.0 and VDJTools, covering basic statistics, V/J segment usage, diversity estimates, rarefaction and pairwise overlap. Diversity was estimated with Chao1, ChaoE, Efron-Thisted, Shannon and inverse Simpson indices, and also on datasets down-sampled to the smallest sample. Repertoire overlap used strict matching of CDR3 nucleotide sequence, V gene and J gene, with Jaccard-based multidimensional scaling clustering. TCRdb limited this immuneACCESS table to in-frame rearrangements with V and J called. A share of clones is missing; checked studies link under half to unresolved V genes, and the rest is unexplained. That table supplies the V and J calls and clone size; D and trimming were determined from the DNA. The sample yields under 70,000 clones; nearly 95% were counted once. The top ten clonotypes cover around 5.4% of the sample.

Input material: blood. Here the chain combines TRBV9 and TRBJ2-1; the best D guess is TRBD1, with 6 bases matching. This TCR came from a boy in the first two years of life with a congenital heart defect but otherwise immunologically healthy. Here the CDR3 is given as CASSVGSGANYNEQFF. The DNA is TGTGCCAGCAGCGTCGGGTCAGGGGCCAACTACAATGAGCAGTTCTTC.